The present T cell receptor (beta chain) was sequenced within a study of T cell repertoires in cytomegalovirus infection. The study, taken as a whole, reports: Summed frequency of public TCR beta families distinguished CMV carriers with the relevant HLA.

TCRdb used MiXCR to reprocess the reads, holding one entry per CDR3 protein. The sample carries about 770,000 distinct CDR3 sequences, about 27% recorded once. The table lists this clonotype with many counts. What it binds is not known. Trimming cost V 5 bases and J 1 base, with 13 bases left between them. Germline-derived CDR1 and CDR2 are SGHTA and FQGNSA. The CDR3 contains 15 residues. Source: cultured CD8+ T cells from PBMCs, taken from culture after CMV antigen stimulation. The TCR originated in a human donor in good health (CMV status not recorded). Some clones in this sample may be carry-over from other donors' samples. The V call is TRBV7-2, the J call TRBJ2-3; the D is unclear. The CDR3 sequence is CASSPPWAGTDTQYF. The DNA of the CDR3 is TGTGCCAGCAGCCCCCCGTGGGCGGGCACAGATACGCAGTATTTT.